This T cell receptor (beta chain) was identified in a study of post-analysis software for immune sequencing data. Overall study: Relapsing-remitting, secondary progressive and progressive-relapsing forms made up the multiple sclerosis disease courses. Study-wide results and limits: TRBV5-6, TRBV5-1 and TRBV20-1 were among four or five TRBV segments more frequent in patients than controls. Samples made in the same batch grouped tightly together by F measure. Controls had significantly higher normalized Chao1 diversity than multiple sclerosis patients.

Unique molecular identifiers were present in the TCR beta cDNA libraries. MiXCR, run by TCRdb on the PCR reads, gives a single entry per CDR3 protein. The sample lists 700,000 to 800,000 distinct CDR3 sequences; 30% were seen once. Notes on this clonotype: Its antigen is undetermined.

The J segment lost 2 bases and the V segment lost 3 bases, leaving 7 bases of the junction unmatched. Germline V gives CDR1 MDHEN, CDR2 SYDVKM. The CDR3 totals 16 residues. The sequence came from a girl under 18 with multiple sclerosis. The chain is built from TRBV28 and TRBJ2-5; 9 positions agree with TRBD2. The material sequenced was blood. CDR3 sequence: CASSLEAAGGQETQYF. DNA for the CDR3: TGTGCCAGCAGTTTGGAGGCGGCGGGGGGGCAAGAGACCCAGTACTTC.